This T cell receptor (beta chain) was sequenced for a study of T cells in Graves' hyperthyroidism and ophthalmopathy (dated by TCRdb to the late 2010s). Study-wide context: TCR V-J signatures able to tell the groups apart were searched for in a discovery cohort of 100 or so patients, of whom over 40 had Graves' ophthalmopathy and roughly 59 had stable Graves' hyperthyroidism. Thyroid tissue and blood T-cell repertoires from roughly six Graves' hyperthyroidism patients were also compared in the study. The paper reports TCR Vbeta CDR3 sequencing of over 130 peripheral blood samples: approximately 41 ophthalmopathy, approximately 74 hyperthyroidism and approximately 17 progressor patients. After sampling, hyperthyroidism patients received methimazole starting at 30 mg daily, and ophthalmopathy patients received high-dose intravenous methylprednisolone. Prospective prediction of ophthalmopathy was tested in an independent validation cohort of under 20 hyperthyroidism patients and 15 to 17 patients who later progressed to ophthalmopathy. The approximately 98 discovery patients were randomly divided into training and test sets at a 7:3 ratio. Results the study describes overall, beyond this receptor: Most expanded thyroid clonotypes (frequency above 0.001) were also detected in blood, suggesting blood repertoires may reflect thyroid immune responses. Sample size was not statistically predetermined, and investigators were not blinded to group allocation. In validation, the model predicted progression to ophthalmopathy with 65% to 71% sensitivity and less than 75% specificity, a median of about 6 months before onset. A model built on a 13 V-J signature distinguished ophthalmopathy from stable hyperthyroidism, reaching 87.88% sensitivity and approximately 83% specificity in cross-validation and 80%/75% in testing.

V and J are truncated by 0 bases and 5 bases respectively, leaving an intervening sequence of 10 bases. Per the germline V gene, SGHVS is the CDR1 and FQNEAQ is the CDR2. The CDR3 runs 15 amino acids, cysteine and phenylalanine included. The retained sequence is limited to the CDR3, 45 bases, with the frame set at the first base. This clonotype was seen at least ten times. It has no known antigen specificity. One base away there is no much larger clone; base qualities are not given. Graves' hyperthyroidism was defined as stable when no progression to ophthalmopathy occurred over 18 months of follow-up. Hyperthyroidism patients were newly diagnosed, with disease duration under 2 months, and aged 18 to 65 years. The study excluded patients with uncontrolled infections, other autoimmune diseases, pregnancy or lactation. Diagnoses were based on clinical symptoms, serum thyroxine and TRAb, thyroid ultrasound and orbital computed tomography. Total RNA was extracted using Trizol reagent, and RNA quality was assessed on an Agilent 2100 Bioanalyzer.

Amplification of TCR beta CDR3 regions was carried out from RNA transcripts. A first-round RT-PCR of the TCR CDR3 used the HTBI primer set with the Qiagen OneStep RT-PCR kit. Libraries were constructed in a second round of multiplex PCR, after which size selection and purification were carried out. Paired-end sequencing of the libraries was performed with 100 bp reads on an Illumina HiSeq2000. In the paper's pipeline: Raw data were processed with SOAPnuke, discarding reads with adapters, uncalled bases, mean Phred below 15, or no exact constant-primer or identifier match. COPE v1.2.5 was used to merge high-quality paired reads, and clonotypes were defined as unique nucleotide sequences. MiTCR v1.1 was used to align the clonotypes against IMGT TRBV, TRBD and TRBJ reference segments. Only V-J combinations with frequency above 0.0001, covering about 99% of repertoires, were analysed. A TCS score was defined as the ratio of F50 (clonal expansion) to E x V (chaos), with BLOSUM62-based TCRdist applied between CDR3 peptides within each V-J. Welch's t-statistics and random forest reduced just over 500 V-J features to 10 to 15, which were used in a naive Bayes classifier (R e1071). The public sequencing data were trimmed at Q25 with fastp and processed into clonotypes with MiXCR by TCRdb, which kept only in-frame beta chains. Identical CDR3 proteins give one entry, which carries the most common genes and DNA. V and J calls and clone size were set by TCRdb, not the authors. The sample profile shows under 700,000 distinct CDR3 sequences; around 46% of them were found once. Jointly, the top ten make up just under 8.5% of the sample.

The clonotype comes from a woman aged 18-30 years with Graves' hyperthyroidism. Donor details come from another sample of the same person, matched by shared clones. The receptor chain draws on TRBV7-8 and TRBJ2-2; the D gene assignment is ambiguous. Sequenced: peripheral blood or thyroid tissue (not recorded which). The CDR3 reads CASSLAPGRTGELFF. The nucleotides are TGTGCCAGCAGCTTAGCGCCCGGGCGTACCGGGGAGCTGTTTTTT.